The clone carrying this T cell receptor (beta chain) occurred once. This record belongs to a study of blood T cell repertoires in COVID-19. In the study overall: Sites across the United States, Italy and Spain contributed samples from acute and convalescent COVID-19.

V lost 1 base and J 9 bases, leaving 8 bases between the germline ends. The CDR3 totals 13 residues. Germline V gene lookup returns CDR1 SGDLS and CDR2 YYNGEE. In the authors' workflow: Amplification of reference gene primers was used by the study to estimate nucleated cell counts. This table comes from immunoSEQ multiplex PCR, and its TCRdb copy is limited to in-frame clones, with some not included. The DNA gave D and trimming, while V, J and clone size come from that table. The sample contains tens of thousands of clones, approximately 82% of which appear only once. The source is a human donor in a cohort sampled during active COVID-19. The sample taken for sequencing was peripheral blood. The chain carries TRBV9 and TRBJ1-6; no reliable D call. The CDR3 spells CASSVSKSSPLHF. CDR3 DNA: TGTGCCAGCAGCGTATCGAAGAGTTCACCCCTCCACTTT.